This record concerns one TCR beta chain sequence. CDR3 length equals 15 residues. Germline CDR1 SGDLS, CDR2 YYNGEE. Losses at the gene ends were 0 bases for V and 7 bases for J; bases not matched to a gene: 9. The protocol was immunoSEQ multiplex PCR, while the TCRdb copy is restricted to in-frame clones and leaves out a portion. Among around 370,000 clones listed, 85% were seen once. The data stem from a study of Ad26.COV2.S vaccination and SARS-CoV-2 variants. Study as a whole: By the intramuscular route, Ad26.COV2.S was given once, or twice 56 days apart.

Treatment specified: roughly 19 received Ad26.COV2.S at low or high dose, single or two shots; about 5 received placebo; per-sample allocation not given. Sample collection was performed on day 63 after the first vaccine or placebo injection. This chain joins TRBV9 and TRBJ2-7, with TRBD2 matching over 8 bases. The source of this sequence is a person aged 18-65 years who received the Ad26.COV2.S COVID-19 vaccine or a placebo. Sequencing used peripheral blood, obtained in a trial of Ad26.COV2.S vaccine versus placebo. The CDR3 here is CASSVAPGLVREQYF. CDR3 in DNA: TGTGCCAGCAGCGTAGCCCCGGGACTAGTTCGGGAGCAGTACTTC.